This T cell receptor (beta chain) was observed in a study of beta chain features in type 1 diabetes (dated by TCRdb to the late 2010s). Turning to the overall study: Patients and healthy donors did not differ in mean age, gender distribution, total cell number or subset yield. A total of about 110 million sorted cells were examined across all samples, and the number of cells per subset was strongly correlated with RNA yield. The study compared TCRB repertoires of sorted circulating CD4+ T cell subsets between recently diagnosed type 1 diabetes patients and matched healthy donors. Regulatory and stem cell-like memory subsets were obtained from only 8 patients and roughly eight healthy donors, while naive and central memory subsets were obtained from all 30 or so donors.

The CDR3 starts with the cysteine, ends with the phenylalanine, and has 17 residues. CDR3 DNA is the only sequence kept; it has 51 bases, read in frame from the first base. V is clipped by 2 bases and J by 0 bases, and the sequence between their germline boundaries is 11 bases long. Reading the germline V gene gives CDR1 KGHSH and CDR2 LQKENI. Broad study findings and their caveats: Patients with type 1 diabetes made fewer insertions and deleted more nucleotides at VDJ recombination sites, implying thymic rearrangement abnormalities. PCR may preferentially amplify shorter templates, but because patient and control samples were amplified and corrected together, any resulting skew would affect both groups equally. Type 1 diabetes patients showed a moderate but significant shortening of TCRB CDR3 length in all four CD4+ subsets. Naive, central memory and regulatory TCRB repertoires appeared to be more similar among patients than among healthy donors. Because the HLA sub-analyses included only small numbers of individuals, any influence of HLA type on TCRB rearrangement was left unresolved. Because cDNA rather than genomic DNA was sequenced, highly expressing activated cells could have been over-represented, although no difference in activation and CD3 levels was found between groups.

From each donor, a single peripheral blood sample of roughly 0.11 L on average was drawn into heparinised tubes. A BD FACSAria II and a panel including CD45RO, CCR7, CD25, CD127, CD95 and CD27 were used to sort naive, central memory, regulatory and stem cell-like memory CD4+ T cells. All sorted populations exceeded 95% purity. PBMCs were isolated immediately by Lymphoprep density gradient centrifugation and stained directly without culture. So that batch effects would be minimized, each experiment stained and sorted samples in pairs, pairing one healthy donor with one patient. About this clone itself: Its target antigen remains unknown. No clone much larger than this one lies a single base away; base qualities are absent.

The entire isolated RNA was reverse transcribed using the High Capacity cDNA Reverse Transcription Kit, and thus expressed TCRB transcripts were sequenced. Naive, central memory and regulatory T cell samples underwent deep immunoSEQ sequencing, averaging around 4 million total reads per sample. Sorted cells were lysed in RLT buffer and RNA was extracted with DNase-treated RNeasy Micro or Mini kits, depending on cell number. Each cell subset was processed separately to prevent cross-contamination, with patient and healthy donor samples processed together. TCRB sequences were amplified from cDNA with the immunoSEQ multiplex PCR, producing 87-bp fragments spanning the CDR3 region. Amplicons were sequenced on the Illumina HiSeq platform. Processing in the source paper ran as follows. PCR bias was corrected computationally using synthetic template baselines, and reads within Hamming distance 2 were collapsed, with unmergeable singletons discarded. Reads were aligned against IMGT so that V, D and J genes, CDR3 length and insertions or deletions at six rearrangement sites could be assigned. Clonotype counts were normalized to sorted cell number within each subset before computing true diversity and Gini coefficients with the tcR R package. Repertoire sharing was quantified using the overlap coefficient calculated on TCRB nucleotide sequences. As a proxy for the pre-selection repertoire, out-of-frame TCRB sequences from naive cells were analyzed. The immuneACCESS repertoire file appears here via TCRdb, limited to in-frame rearrangements. These files lack a portion of the clones; in checked studies, under half of the deficit traces to unresolved V genes, and the cause of the others is not known. The V and J calls and clone size were taken over from that table, and D and trimming were inferred from the DNA. The sample records hundreds of thousands of clones, over 12% of which are singletons. 0.03% to 0.04% of the sample rests with the top ten.

The sequencing sample was made of naive CD4+ T cells from blood. The sample's cell subset or site label is to be understood as: true naive CD4+ T cells. Here the chain combines TRBV18 and TRBJ2-6, with no confident D gene call. The sequence was obtained from a young man with type 1 diabetes. The CDR3 has the sequence CASSPWAVYSGANVLTF. The nucleotide sequence is TGTGCCAGCTCACCATGGGCGGTGTACTCTGGGGCCAACGTCCTGACTTTC.